The sequence of this TCR beta chain was determined in a study of blood T cell repertoires in COVID-19. This CDR3 is built from 14 residues. CDR1 and CDR2 from the germline V gene are KGHDR and SFDVKD. Trimming cost V 8 bases and J 1 base, with 14 bases left between them. As handled by the study authors: From reference gene primer amplification, estimates of nucleated cell counts were derived. TCRdb's table, derived via immunoSEQ multiplex PCR, lists solely in-frame clones and lacks some. Clonal size and the V and J genes are those of that table, whereas D and trimming came from the DNA. The sample consists of approximately 150,000 clones, around 84% of them appearing once.

The rearrangement links TRBV24-1 to TRBJ2-7, with D tentatively TRBD1 (5 bases). The sequence came from a woman aged 55-69 years with acute or convalescent COVID-19. Sequences were obtained from peripheral blood. The CDR3 loop reads CATTFQDKSYEQYF. CDR3 coding DNA: TGTGCCACCACATTCCAGGACAAGTCCTACGAGCAGTACTTC.